The T cell receptor beta chain under discussion was sequenced for a study of PD-L1 blockade in urothelial cancer. Whole-study context: In the mid-2010s, patients got going on atezolizumab, taking 1,200 mg intravenously every 3 weeks. Of prior chemotherapy regimens, patients had received between 0 and 3.

It was locally advanced or metastatic urothelial carcinoma that patients had. Clones were sequenced by immunoSEQ multiplex PCR, and TCRdb holds only the in-frame ones, with some missing. The sample includes over 65,000 clones, around 84% seen only once; the top ten take roughly 4.5%. This sequence was found in a man aged 65 to 85 with urothelial cancer. The source was PBMCs, collected around atezolizumab (anti-PD-L1) treatment.

CDR3 DNA sequence: TGTGCCAGCAGCTCCACAGAGAGCTATGGCTACACCTTC. Its translation: CASSSTESYGYTF. The chain joins TRBV5-4 to TRBJ1-2, with D uncertain. Per germline, CDR1 SGHNT and CDR2 YYREEE (reference sequence). Trimming shortened V by 3 bases and J by 4 bases, and 10 bases separated the two germline ends. There are 13 residues in the CDR3. Based on the CDR3 plus reference TRBV5-4 and TRBJ1-2, the full variable domain is ETGVTQSPTHLIKTRGQQVTLRCSSQSGHNTVSWYQQALGQGPQFIFQYYREEENGRGNFPPRFSGLQFPNYSSELNVNALELDDSALYLCASSSTESYGYTFGSGTRLTVV.